This T cell receptor (beta chain) derives from a study of cytomegalovirus exposure and HLA in healthy donors. The CDR3 has 18 residues. CDR1 and CDR2 (germline): SGHAT, FQNNGV. The J segment lost 6 bases and the V segment lost 2 bases, leaving 19 bases of the junction unmatched. PCR used 60 Vbeta primers and 13 Jbeta primers. Assay: immunoSEQ multiplex PCR; the TCRdb copy retains only in-frame clones and omits some. The table shows under 250,000 clones, with about 84% occurring only once. Sequencing was performed on PBMCs. This clonotype originated in a human donor in good health. The V gene is TRBV11-2, the J gene TRBJ2-7; 7 bases agree with TRBD2. CDR3 residues: CASSLSSLAGVYVGEQYF. The DNA for the CDR3 is TGTGCCAGCAGCTTAAGTTCCTTGGCGGGGGTCTACGTTGGCGAGCAGTACTTC. Full variable domain (rest looked up from reference TRBV11-2 and TRBJ2-7): EAGVAQSPRYKIIEKRQSVAFWCNPISGHATLYWYQQILGQGPKLLIQFQNNGVVDDSQLPKDRFSAERLKGVDSTLKIQPAKLEDSAVYLCASSLSSLAGVYVGEQYFGPGTRLTVT.